Sequencing of this T cell receptor (beta chain) was carried out in a study of shared clonotypes between healthy human individuals. The trim removed 1 base at V and 4 bases at J, leaving 8 bases unmatched. The V gene's germline CDR1 is GTSNPN and CDR2 SVGIG (reference sequence). CDR3 length: 16 residues. The deep-level immunoSEQ assay was used. Data came from immunoSEQ multiplex PCR; TCRdb stores just in-frame clones and leaves some out. The data contain fewer than 650,000 clones, 70% to 80% of them singletons. The chain is built from TRBV30 and TRBJ2-2; 8 bases are a match to TRBD2. This clonotype was obtained from a woman aged 40 to 55 in good health. Some clones in this sample may be carry-over from other donors' samples. Sequenced sample: PBMCs. CDR3 loop: CAWSGIAGRITGELFF. CDR3 coding DNA: TGTGCCTGGAGTGGGATAGCGGGAAGGATCACCGGGGAGCTGTTTTTT.